The T cell receptor (beta chain) described here comes from a study of blood T cell repertoires in COVID-19. Study context: PBMCs, B-cell-depleted T cells, or T cells provided the cDNA or gDNA that made up the material.

Trimming cost V 4 bases and J 7 bases; bases outside gene matches: 7. Germline CDR1 SGHKS, CDR2 YYEKEE (reference sequence). This CDR3 has 13 amino acids. Profiled with immunoSEQ multiplex PCR; TCRdb holds only in-frame clones, not every one. The data contain about 410,000 clones, 89% of them singletons. The chain recombines TRBV5-5 with TRBJ1-1; 7 nucleotides match TRBD1. This sequence was found in a woman aged 40 to 49 with COVID-19, enrolled during active disease. The sequencing sample was made of peripheral blood. The chain's CDR3 is CASSRTGAGEAFF. CDR3 nucleotides: TGTGCCAGCAGCCGGACAGGAGCTGGTGAAGCTTTCTTT.